This TCR beta chain was sequenced during a study of T cell responses to AZD1222 COVID-19 vaccine. Study-wide points: Regions 160-218 and 743-854 dominated among vaccine-associated CD4 TCRs spanning spike.

Samples with a second dose at about 4 or about 12 weeks were pooled together. With 5 bases removed from V and 2 bases from J, the gap between germline ends came to 7 bases. CDR3 size: 12 residues. With regard to this clone: What it recognizes is unknown.

The protocol was immunoSEQ multiplex PCR, while the TCRdb copy is restricted to in-frame clones and leaves out a portion. The top ten hold over 20% of the sample, which has tens of thousands of clones, roughly four fifths seen once. The TCR was taken from an adult who received the AZD1222 COVID-19 vaccine. Sequenced here: peripheral blood, sampled 28 days after the second AZD1222 dose. The chain carries TRBV12-3 or TRBV12-4 and TRBJ2-7; possibly TRBD1 for D (5 bases). The CDR3 spells CASSPGTYEQYF. In nucleotides, the CDR3 is TGTGCCAGCAGTCCAGGGACCTACGAGCAGTACTTC.